The sequence of this TCR beta chain was determined in a study of human T cells and chemical hapten exposure. In regard to this clonotype: What it binds is not known.

Study-wide results and limits: PT1 expanded TCR numbers tracked positively with patch test score. High-frequency TCRs, those above 1 in 1000, stayed the same after DPC sensitization.

One entry per CDR3 protein results from TCRdb running MiXCR on the RACE reads. The table lists about 200,000 distinct CDR3 sequences, approximately 24% of them singletons. The ends were cut back, 7 bases at V and 1 base at J, with 13 bases in the middle. The CDR3 is 13 residues long. Germline CDR1 is DFQATT and CDR2 is SNEGSKA (reference sequence). The time point denotes: patch test 3, about 24 weeks after DPC sensitization. The treatment was: therapeutic diphenylcyclopropenone sensitization with weekly scalp DPC. This receptor was obtained from a woman between 35 and 50 years old with alopecia areata. Some clones in this sample may be carry-over from other donors' samples. The chain couples TRBV20-1 to TRBJ1-1; maybe TRBD1 (5 bases). The sample here was whole blood, taken in connection with sensitization to the hapten diphenylcyclopropenone (DPC). DNA of the CDR3: TGCAGTGGACATAGACAGTCGAACACTGAAGCTTTCTTT. Its protein product is CSGHRQSNTEAFF.